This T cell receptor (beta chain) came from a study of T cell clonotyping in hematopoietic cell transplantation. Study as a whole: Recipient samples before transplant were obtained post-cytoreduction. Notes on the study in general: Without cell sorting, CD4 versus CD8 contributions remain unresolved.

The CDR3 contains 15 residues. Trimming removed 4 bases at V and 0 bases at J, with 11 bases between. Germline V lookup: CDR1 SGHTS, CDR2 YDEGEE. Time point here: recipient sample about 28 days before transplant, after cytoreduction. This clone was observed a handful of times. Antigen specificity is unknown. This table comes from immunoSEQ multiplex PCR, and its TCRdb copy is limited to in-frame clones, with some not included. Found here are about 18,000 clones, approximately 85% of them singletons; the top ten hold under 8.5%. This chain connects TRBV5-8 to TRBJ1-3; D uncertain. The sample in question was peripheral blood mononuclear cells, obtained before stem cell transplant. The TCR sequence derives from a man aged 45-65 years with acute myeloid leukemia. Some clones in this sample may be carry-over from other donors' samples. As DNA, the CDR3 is TGTGCCAGCAGCATAGGGCTAATCTCTGGAAACACCATATATTTT. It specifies CASSIGLISGNTIYF.